Listed here are 22 T cell receptor beta chains from one sample, sequenced in a study of CD8 T cells in ankylosing spondylitis. Whole-study results and caveats: A TCR beta motif of 8 or 9 highly homologous variants appeared characteristic of ankylosing spondylitis blood.

One entry per CDR3 protein results from TCRdb running MiXCR on the 5' RACE reads. The table includes a few hundred thousand distinct CDR3 sequences, under 25% detected once. No antigens are known for them. Sequenced sample: blood, either unsorted or a sorted T cell fraction (not recorded which). Every receptor here comes from a male donor with ankylosing spondylitis.

The chain employs TRBV5-1 and TRBJ2-1; 8 nucleotides align to TRBD2. V lost 5 bases, J lost 5 bases, and 6 bases stayed unmatched. CDR1 is SGHRS, CDR2 YFSETQ, per germline. The CDR3 runs to 14 residues. The CDR3 DNA sequence: TGCGCCAGCAGTGAAGCGGGAGCCCACAATGAGCAGTTCTTC. Translated: CASSEAGAHNEQFF.

This clonotype turned up a few times. The chain links TRBV7-8 to TRBJ2-2, with TRBD2 matching 13 bases. CDR3 length: 15 amino acids. Germline CDR1 SGHVS, CDR2 FQNEAQ. Unmatched junction bases numbered 1, after V lost 4 bases and J lost 5 bases. In DNA, the CDR3 is TGTGCCAGCAGCTCGGGACTAGCGGGAACCGGGGAGCTGTTTTTT. As protein: CASSSGLAGTGELFF.

J is TRBJ2-1 and V is TRBV6-1; D gene uncertain. Germline V CDR1 and CDR2: MNHNS, SASEGT. This CDR3 comprises 14 residues. Trimming pared 5 bases from V and 8 bases from J, leaving 16 bases between. The CDR3 region is CASSRLSGFDEQFF. For the CDR3, the DNA is TGTGCCAGCAGTCGATTATCGGGTTTCGATGAGCAGTTCTTC.

The V and J genes are TRBV28 and TRBJ2-7; 11 nucleotides agree with TRBD2. Germline V gene data show CDR1 as MDHEN and CDR2 as SYDVKM. J was trimmed by 2 bases and V by 6 bases; bases with no gene match: 6. The CDR3 totals 15 residues. Here the CDR3 reads CASRGTSGNTYEQYF. As DNA, the CDR3 is TGTGCCAGCAGGGGGACTAGCGGAAATACCTACGAGCAGTACTTC.

The chain carries TRBV10-3 and TRBJ2-1, with a weak D call TRBD2 (7 bases). The CDR3 consists of 13 residues. V was cut by 7 bases and J by 2 bases, with 9 bases left in between. Germline loops: CDR1 ENHRY, CDR2 SYGVKD. DNA for the CDR3: TGTGCCATCAAGCGGGACACCTACAATGAGCAGTTCTTC. This codes for CAIKRDTYNEQFF.

The V and J genes are TRBV29-1 and TRBJ2-5; D uncertain. Germline V lookup: CDR1 SQVTM, CDR2 ANQGSEA. This CDR3 region has 14 residues. V lost 5 bases and J lost 2, with 15 bases in between. CDR3 loop: CSVTPGPTQETQYF. CDR3 nucleotides: TGCAGCGTTACCCCGGGTCCTACTCAAGAGACCCAGTACTTC.

The count of this clonotype is one. The chain links TRBV28 to TRBJ2-7; the match to TRBD2 covers 7 bases. CDR1 MDHEN and CDR2 SYDVKM come from the germline V gene. V was clipped by 8 bases and J by 6 bases; unmatched bases: 13. CDR3 length equals 14 residues. In nucleotides, the CDR3 is TGTGCCAGCGGAGCTAGCGGCTCCCTCCGCGAGCAGTACTTC. Residues: CASGASGSLREQYF. The complete variable domain, with remaining parts taken from reference TRBV28 and TRBJ2-7, reads DVKVTQSSRYLVKRTGEKVFLECVQDMDHENMFWYRQDPGLGLRLIYFSYDVKMKEKGDIPEGYSVSREKKERFSLILESASTNQTSMYLCASGASGSLREQYFGPGTRLTVT.

This chain uses TRBV5-5 with TRBJ1-4; weak D call: TRBD1 (5 bases). Deletions cut 5 bases from V and 0 bases from J, with 14 bases between. Germline values: CDR1 SGHKS, CDR2 YYEKEE (reference sequence). This CDR3 spans 16 amino acids. CDR3 in amino acids: CASRPVTGATNEKLFF. In nucleotides, the CDR3 is TGTGCCAGCAGACCTGTTACAGGAGCAACTAATGAAAAACTGTTTTTT.

This clonotype was counted ten times or more. This sequence joins TRBV29-1 and TRBJ2-1, with 12 bases matching TRBD2. The germline V gene encodes CDR1 SQVTM and CDR2 ANQGSEA. The trim removed 2 bases at V and 9 bases at J, leaving 2 bases unmatched. CDR3 length: 13 residues. The CDR3 DNA reads TGCAGCGTTGAACTAGCGGGAGGGGGTGAGCAGTTCTTC. Translated: CSVELAGGGEQFF.

This clonotype was seen a handful of times. This chain joins TRBV6-2 or TRBV6-3 and TRBJ2-7; unclear D gene. The CDR3 is 14 amino acids. Trimming left V 7 bases short and J 6 bases short, with 19 bases between. Germline assignment: CDR1 MNHEY and CDR2 SVGEGT. CDR3 region: CASTPAPVEFEQYF. In nucleotides, the CDR3 is TGTGCCAGCACCCCGGCCCCGGTTGAGTTCGAGCAGTACTTC.

The chain is built from TRBV9 and TRBJ2-2; D may be TRBD2 (6 bases). This CDR3 contains 14 residues. Germline V CDR1 and CDR2: SGDLS, YYNGEE. V was trimmed by 3 bases and J by 3 bases, leaving 9 bases between them. The CDR3 bases are TGTGCCAGCAGCGCGGGACTCTACACCGGGGAGCTGTTTTTT. Encoded protein: CASSAGLYTGELFF. Drawing the rest from reference TRBV9 and TRBJ2-2, the complete variable domain is DSGVTQTPKHLITATGQRVTLRCSPRSGDLSVYWYQQSLDQGLQFLIQYYNGEERAKGNILERFSAQQFPDLHSELNLSSLELGDSALYFCASSAGLYTGELFFGEGSRLTVL.

The rearrangement uses TRBV5-4 and TRBJ2-7; D call uncertain. The germline V and J ends were trimmed by 0 bases and 3 bases, with 7 bases remaining between them. Looked up from germline, CDR1 is SGHNT and CDR2 is YYREEE (reference sequence). The CDR3 has 13 amino acids. As DNA, the CDR3 is TGTGCCAGCAGCTTGGCGGTAGGCTACGAGCAGTACTTC. As protein: CASSLAVGYEQYF.

J is TRBJ2-5 and V is TRBV6-1, with D maybe TRBD2 (5 bases). Looked up from germline, CDR1 is MNHNS and CDR2 is SASEGT. This CDR3 comprises 16 residues. Trimming left V 2 bases short and J 4 bases short, with 17 bases between. The CDR3 loop is CASSELSEGVSETQYF. CDR3 DNA: TGTGCCAGCAGTGAACTTTCCGAGGGAGTATCAGAGACCCAGTACTTC.

This rearrangement joins TRBV12-3 or TRBV12-4 to TRBJ2-7; a possible D gene is TRBD1 (6 bases). Trimming shortened V by 4 bases and J by 2 bases, and 12 bases separated the two germline ends. The length of the CDR3 is 14 residues. The CDR3 coding sequence is TGTGCCAGCAGTTCTACAGGGTTGGCCTACGAGCAGTACTTC. Translating it yields CASSSTGLAYEQYF.

This clonotype was seen more than once but under ten times. The chain employs TRBV7-2 and TRBJ2-3; the D is unclear. Germline CDR1 SGHTA, CDR2 FQGNSA. The V end was cut by 6 bases, the J end by 3 bases, with 16 bases between. The CDR3 extends over 15 amino acids. The CDR3 bases are TGTGCCAGCAGTTTTCCACCCGGCAGTACAGATACGCAGTATTTT. Residues: CASSFPPGSTDTQYF.

This clonotype was seen repeatedly, ten times or more. This chain joins TRBV5-1 and TRBJ2-2, with a possible D match to TRBD1 (6 bases). The CDR3 has 16 amino acids. Germline CDR1 and CDR2: SGHRS and YFSETQ. V was cut by 0 bases and J by 0 bases, with 9 bases left in between. The CDR3 DNA sequence: TGCGCCAGCAGCTTGGAGGGGACATCGAACACCGGGGAGCTGTTTTTT. As protein: CASSLEGTSNTGELFF. Full variable domain (missing parts from reference TRBV5-1 and TRBJ2-2): KAGVTQTPRYLIKTRGQQVTLSCSPISGHRSVSWYQQTPGQGLQFLFEYFSETQRNKGNFPGRFSGRQFSNSRSEMNVSTLELGDSALYLCASSLEGTSNTGELFFGEGSRLTVL.

This clonotype has more than one count but fewer than ten. This rearrangement joins TRBV12-3 or TRBV12-4 to TRBJ1-1; 8 bases match TRBD1. V was clipped by 6 bases and J by 3 bases; unmatched bases: 9. CDR3 length: 15 amino acids. The CDR3, as DNA: TGTGCCAGCAGCTCCCAGGGGGCTGGTCACACTGAAGCTTTCTTT. Translated: CASSSQGAGHTEAFF.

This clonotype was counted a few times. The chain links TRBV6-1 to TRBJ2-1, with TRBD2 matching over 14 bases. This CDR3 has 16 residues. Germline V CDR1 and CDR2: MNHNS, SASEGT. V was pared by 5 bases and J by 9 bases, with 9 bases of the junction left unmatched. The CDR3 DNA reads TGTGCCAGCAGTCCGGGGACTAGCGGGAGAAAGGCTGAGCAGTTCTTC. Translated: CASSPGTSGRKAEQFF.

V usage is TRBV6-1 and J usage is TRBJ2-2; 9 bases align to TRBD1. Germline CDR1 is MNHNS and CDR2 is SASEGT. The V gene end was trimmed by 7 bases and the J gene end by 8 bases; junction bases not matched to a gene: 11. The CDR3 is 15 amino acids. The CDR3 sequence: CASTGTGLDSGELFF. In DNA form, the CDR3 reads TGTGCCAGCACCGGGACAGGGTTGGATTCGGGGGAGCTGTTTTTT.

This clonotype appeared a few times. The genes are TRBV5-1 and TRBJ2-6, with D maybe TRBD1 (5 bases). The germline CDR1 and CDR2 sequences are SGHRS and YFSETQ. V lost 5 bases and J 0 bases, leaving 6 bases between the germline ends. This CDR3 region has 14 residues. The CDR3 nucleotides are TGCGCCAGCAGAGACAGCTCTGGGGCCAACGTCCTGACTTTC. Translating it yields CASRDSSGANVLTF.

Comments on this clonotype: Given the absence of the conserved phenylalanine or tryptophan at the CDR3 end, a read error is likely. The V and J genes are TRBV11-3 and TRBJ1-6; 7 bases are shared with TRBD1. Germline lookup yields CDR1 SGHNT and CDR2 YENEEA. The CDR3 runs to 14 residues. With 4 bases clipped from V and 7 bases from J, the junction kept 4 bases outside the gene matches. For the CDR3, the DNA is TGTGCCAGCAGCTCCGGGACAGTAAATTCACCCCTCCACCTT. This translates into CASSSGTVNSPLHL.

The chain is built from TRBV7-3 and TRBJ2-2; D remains ambiguous. From germline, CDR1 is SGHTA and CDR2 FQGTGA. There are 17 residues in the CDR3. Trimming cost V 6 bases and J 1 base, with 18 bases left between them. CDR3 in amino acids: CASSPYVRPGNTGELFF. The CDR3 nucleotides read TGTGCCAGCAGTCCTTACGTTCGACCCGGGAACACCGGGGAGCTGTTTTTT.